A single T cell receptor beta chain is shown here with its context. Its target antigen remains unknown. Within one base of it there is no much larger clone, and no base qualities were kept. These data belong to a study of cytomegalovirus exposure and HLA in healthy donors (TCRdb year 2017). With respect to the entire study: According to an earlier analysis of several hundred of the donors, roughly 180 million T cells yielded 117 million unique TCR beta sequences and 276 Gb of sequence data. Approximately 310 gigabases of sequencing data and some 85 million unique TCR sequences were included in an early release covering around 650 HLA-typed donors. The genetic ancestry cluster associated with self-reported Caucasian donors included approximately 85% of the roughly 390 genotyped donors. The aim of the study was to test whether cataloging public T cell receptors could identify signatures of past pathogen exposure. The study used immunosequencing to profile the T cell repertoires of several hundred subjects and linked those repertoires to cytomegalovirus serostatus. In addition to the first cohort of 666 subjects, a separate validation cohort of approximately 130 different subjects was used. The study combined high-throughput TCR immunosequencing, statistical association of individual TCRs with disease status, and machine learning to predict cytomegalovirus infection status. A later analysis re-examined previously published TCR beta repertoires from around 670 donors and added high-resolution HLA genotyping to investigate patterns of TCR occurrence. Rather than drawing on any new phenotypic data, the later analysis identified candidate immune exposures from TCR beta sequences and the way those sequences occurred across donors. To decide whether each TCR beta V gene segment behaved as functional or pseudogenic, an earlier analysis of 587 of the donors relied on high-throughput TCR beta sequencing. Donor age, sex, ethnicity and CMV serostatus were compiled alongside the repertoire data. Genome-wide SNP genotypes for about three fifths of the 666 donors were used in a later genetic analysis, which treated that subset as a discovery cohort. All discovery cohort repertoires had been generated using a single sequencing platform. HLA typing included class I and class II loci at four-digit resolution. The number of donors typed differed by locus, with roughly 629-640 for A, B, C, DRB1 and DQB1, roughly 520 for DQA1, 600 to 610 for DPA1, and 400 to 490 for DPB1. About five DR-DQ haplotypes were treated as single units for association and clustering because of strong linkage in the cohort. Among about 370 genotyped donors of the cohort, an average of approximately 220,000 unique TCR beta nucleotide sequences was sequenced per donor, of which 15% to 20% were non-productive. What the authors observed across the whole study: Correlated functional status among segregating V segments might reflect linkage disequilibrium, but an unknown experimental factor could not be ruled out. In the study, some 180 TCR beta chains were listed as associated with cytomegalovirus. In a later analysis, the rate of TCR association differed among HLA loci, with DRB1 alleles having the most associated TCRs and HLA-C alleles having the fewest. The 87-base-pair reads could not distinguish some IMGT-functional V segments, including TRBV6-2 and TRBV6-3, so those segments were excluded. A later analysis found that HLA-associated TCR beta chains were more clonally expanded and had lower generation probabilities than equally common non-associated chains. The only immune exposure information available for the cohort was CMV serostatus. A group of highly shared sequence variants was considered likely to be a technical artifact of the sequencing pipeline. The classifier was reported to diagnose cytomegalovirus status with high specificity and sensitivity in both the original and validation cohorts. Most TCR sequences were observed very rarely across donors, whereas some public TCRs were present in many individuals. Because HLA typing was unavailable for some donors at each locus, only the typed subset was used in association tests. Presence/absence analyses assumed roughly uniform sequencing depth across donors, an assumption that may not hold. In vitro tests confirmed that a few of the cytomegalovirus-associated TCR beta chains recognize cytomegalovirus antigens. In a later analysis, 16,951 TCR beta sequences were associated with specific HLA alleles at a false discovery rate of 0.05. In this cohort, only TCR beta chains were sequenced, and detectable features were limited by the absence of alpha or paired-chain data. An association between a missense DCLRE1C variant and V-gene and J-gene trimming of TCR beta chains was found in a later genetic analysis and replicated in an independent cohort. In an earlier analysis of 500 to 650 of the donors, most TCR beta V segments appeared in productive rearrangements about 90% or about 30% of the time, broadly matching IMGT annotations. The authors suggested that the approach could potentially be generalized to other disease states and immunological phenotypes. A further reported finding was that TCR beta sequences accurately predicted the HLA-A and HLA-B alleles for most subjects in the first cohort. Compared with the roughly 700-donor mean, donors in an Asian-associated ancestry cluster had fewer N-insertions in productive TCRs, according to a later genetic analysis. Because counts were too low, about 15 rarely observed V segments, including chromosome 9 orphons, were left out of the earlier analysis of approximately 580 of the donors. In a later analysis, several top co-occurrence clusters were reported to appear linked to parvovirus B19, influenza, CMV and Epstein-Barr virus. Most CMV-associated TCR beta chains appeared to be HLA-restricted in a later analysis, and the HLA associations seemed to be driven largely by CMV exposure. When HLA alleles, especially DR and DQ, strongly co-occurred, TCR associations were difficult to assign to individual alleles.

The cohort was made up of under 800 healthy bone marrow donors. At the time of sampling, every cohort member was nominally healthy, though immune exposures that went unrecorded were likely present. The donor tested CMV seronegative, placing the donor among the 300 to 400 seronegative members of the cohort. Each donor provided a peripheral blood sample, and peripheral blood mononuclear cells were used for TCR beta sequencing. The Qiagen DNeasy Blood Extraction Kit was used to extract genomic DNA from the blood cell samples. For CDR1 and CDR2, the germline V gene lists SGDLS and YYNGEE. Spanning cysteine to phenylalanine, the CDR3 consists of 14 amino acids. The retained sequence is limited to the CDR3, 42 bases, with the frame set at the first base. The V end loses 0 bases and the J end loses 0 bases, and a stretch of 6 bases separates them. To prepare the library, the immunoSEQ multiplex PCR assay was applied. For the multiplex PCR, a mixture combining 60 forward primers for TCR Vbeta segments and 13 reverse primers for TCR Jbeta segments was used. Amplification of the CDR3 region of rearranged TCR beta genes was performed with a multiplex PCR assay on genomic DNA. Amplified TCR beta libraries were sequenced as 87-base-pair reads on the Illumina HiSeq System. As for the original processing: A later analysis counted tens of millions of unique TCR beta chains across the 666 repertoires, and some 12 million of these chains were shared by at least two donors. Raw reads were error-corrected and collapsed into unique sequences with a nearest-neighbor algorithm that merged closely related sequences to remove PCR and sequencing errors. V, D and J gene segments were assigned by aligning CDR3 sequences to IMGT reference sequences. Each retained sequence needed at least a six-nucleotide match to both a V gene segment and a J gene segment. Rearrangements were classified as productive when the CDR3 lacked stop codons and remained in frame with V and J, and all other rearrangements were classified as non-productive. Following IMGT convention, CDR3 was defined as the stretch from the second conserved V-encoded cysteine up to the conserved J-encoded phenylalanine. Sequences without an unambiguous match to a single V gene segment were excluded from the earlier analysis of over 500 of the donors. In an earlier analysis of 500 to 750 of the donors, V segments were called functional above 56.7% productive rearrangements and were called segregating when the between-donor standard deviation exceeded 5%. A statistical classification framework was developed to diagnose cytomegalovirus status using the catalog of TCR beta chain sequences. In a later analysis, TCR nucleotide sequences were compared against IMGT/GENE-DB human TR gene sequences so that V and J genes could be assigned. In a later analysis, CDR3 sequences and most-parsimonious VDJ recombination scenarios were assigned using the TCRdist pipeline. In a later analysis, every TCR beta chain was defined by the combination of its CDR3 amino acid sequence and its V-gene family, and reads without a unique V-gene family were dropped. A later analysis removed nearly 600 highly shared, low-generation-probability nucleotide sequences to deal with suspected cross-contamination and a sequencing artifact. A later analysis calculated a clonal expansion index for each public chain from normalized within-repertoire ranks of inferred template counts. Generation probabilities in a later analysis came from a VDJ recombination model fitted to out-of-frame rearrangements, and those results were checked against IGoR. A later analysis scored TCR-TCR, TCR-HLA and TCR-CMV co-occurrence with hypergeometric tests, applying a repertoire-size bias correction to TCR pairs. To estimate false discovery rates, a later analysis permuted the HLA or CMV assignments 20 times. A later analysis grouped co-occurring TCRs with DBSCAN, adding TCRdist sequence similarity when clustering within HLA-allele-positive subsets. For co-occurrence clustering, repertoires with fewer than 30,000 or more than 120,000 public chains were excluded, along with five repertoires with anomalous nucleotide sharing. In its TCRdb copy, this immuneACCESS table keeps in-frame sequences only and misses some clones. Where compared with another copy, unresolved V genes explain less than half of these, and the others have no known cause. V and J calls and clone size come straight from that table; D and trimming were deduced from the DNA. A total of under 150,000 clones appear in this sample, around 85% of them only once. Of the sample, approximately 1.7% is held by the ten largest clones.

This TCR came from a boy younger than 18 in good health and CMV-seronegative. Here the chain combines TRBV9 and TRBJ1-1, and possibly TRBD1, on 5 matching bases. Material for sequencing was PBMCs. The CDR3 here reads CASSVAGVNTEAFF. In nucleotide form, the sequence is TGTGCCAGCAGCGTAGCGGGGGTGAACACTGAAGCTTTCTTT.